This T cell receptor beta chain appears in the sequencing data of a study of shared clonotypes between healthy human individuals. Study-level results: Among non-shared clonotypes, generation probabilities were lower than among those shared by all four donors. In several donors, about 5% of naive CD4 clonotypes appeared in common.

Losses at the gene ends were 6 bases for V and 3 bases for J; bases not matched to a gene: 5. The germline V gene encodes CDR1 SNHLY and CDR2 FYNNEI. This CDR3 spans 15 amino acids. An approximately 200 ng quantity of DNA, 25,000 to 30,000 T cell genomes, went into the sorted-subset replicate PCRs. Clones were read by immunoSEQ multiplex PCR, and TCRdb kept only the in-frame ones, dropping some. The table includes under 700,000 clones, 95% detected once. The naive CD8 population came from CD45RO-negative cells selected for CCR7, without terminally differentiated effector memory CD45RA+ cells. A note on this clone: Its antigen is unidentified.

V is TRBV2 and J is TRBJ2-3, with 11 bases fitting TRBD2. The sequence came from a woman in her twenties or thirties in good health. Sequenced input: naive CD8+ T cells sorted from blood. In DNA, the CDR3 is TGTGCCAGCAGGCGGCGGACTAGCGGGACAGATACGCAGTATTTT. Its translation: CASRRRTSGTDTQYF.